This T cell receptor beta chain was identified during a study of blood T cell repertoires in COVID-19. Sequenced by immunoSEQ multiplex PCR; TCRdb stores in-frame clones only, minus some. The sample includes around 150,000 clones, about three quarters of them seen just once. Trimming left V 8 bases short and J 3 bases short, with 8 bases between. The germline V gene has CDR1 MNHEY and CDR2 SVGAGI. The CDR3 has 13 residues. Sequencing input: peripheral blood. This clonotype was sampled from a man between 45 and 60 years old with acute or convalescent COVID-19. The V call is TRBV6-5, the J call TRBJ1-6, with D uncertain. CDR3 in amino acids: CASGVNYNSPLHF. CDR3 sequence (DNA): TGTGCCAGCGGAGTGAACTATAATTCACCCCTCCACTTT.